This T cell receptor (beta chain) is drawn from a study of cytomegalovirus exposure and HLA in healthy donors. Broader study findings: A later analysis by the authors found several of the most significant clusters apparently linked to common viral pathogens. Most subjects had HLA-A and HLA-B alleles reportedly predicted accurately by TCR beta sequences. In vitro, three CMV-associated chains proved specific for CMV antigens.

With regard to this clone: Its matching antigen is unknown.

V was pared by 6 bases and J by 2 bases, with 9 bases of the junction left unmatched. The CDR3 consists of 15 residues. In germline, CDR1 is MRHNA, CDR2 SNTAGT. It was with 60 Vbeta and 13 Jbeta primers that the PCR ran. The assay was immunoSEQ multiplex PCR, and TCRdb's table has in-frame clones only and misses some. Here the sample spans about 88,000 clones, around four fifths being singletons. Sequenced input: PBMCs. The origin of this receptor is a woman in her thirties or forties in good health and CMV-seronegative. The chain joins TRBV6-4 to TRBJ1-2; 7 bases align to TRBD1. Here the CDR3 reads CASRLWDRSNYGYTF. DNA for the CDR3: TGTGCCAGCAGACTATGGGACAGATCGAACTATGGCTACACCTTC.